The 16 T cell receptor beta chains below were found in one sample sequenced in a study of shared clonotypes between healthy human individuals. Sequencing used immunoSEQ multiplex PCR; TCRdb keeps in-frame clones, though not all of them. The sample records roughly 2 million clones, around 96% being singletons. The naive CD8 population came from CD45RO-negative cells selected for CCR7, without terminally differentiated effector memory CD45RA+ cells. The specimen sequenced was naive CD8+ T cells sorted from blood. Every receptor here comes from a man between 18 and 35 years old in good health.

This sequence joins TRBV7-2 and TRBJ2-7; 8 nucleotides match TRBD2. Losses at the gene ends were 5 bases for V and 1 base for J; bases not matched to a gene: 10. The CDR3 is made up of 16 amino acids. Germline-derived CDR1 and CDR2 are SGHTA and FQGNSA. The CDR3 DNA sequence: TGTGCCAGCAGCCCCAGCGTCGGCGGGGGGTCCTACGAGCAGTACTTC. It yields the protein CASSPSVGGGSYEQYF. Complete variable domain (other parts from reference TRBV7-2 and TRBJ2-7): GAGVSQSPSNKVTEKGKDVELRCDPISGHTALYWYRQSLGQGLEFLIYFQGNSAPDKSGLPSDRFSAERTGGSVSTLTIQRTQQEDSAVYLCASSPSVGGGSYEQYFGPGTRLTVT.

The chain has TRBV7-9 and TRBJ2-1; TRBD2 matches at 7 bases. The CDR3 length is 15 residues. CDR1 and CDR2 (germline): SEHNR, FQNEAQ (reference sequence). The V gene end was trimmed by 1 base and the J gene end by 5 bases; junction bases not matched to a gene: 5. The CDR3: CASSLVLATHNEQFF. The CDR3 DNA sequence: TGTGCCAGCAGCTTAGTACTAGCGACCCACAATGAGCAGTTCTTC.

The chain uses TRBV4-3 and TRBJ1-2, with D tentatively TRBD1 (6 bases). Between the trimmed V and J ends, which lost 1 base and 4 bases, there was a span of 10 bases. CDR1 is LGHNA and CDR2 is YSLEER in the germline V gene. This CDR3 spans 14 amino acids. CDR3 loop: CASSQVEGVYGYTF. DNA of the CDR3: TGCGCCAGCAGCCAAGTGGAGGGGGTCTATGGCTACACCTTC.

Details on this clone: The same CDR3 can be traced to other DNA sequences in this sample. This chain connects TRBV11-2 to TRBJ2-7; the D is unclear. The V end lost 1 base, the J end lost 3 bases, and 7 bases lay between the germline ends. Germline V gene sequence: CDR1 SGHAT, CDR2 FQNNGV. CDR3 size: 13 residues. The CDR3 DNA is TGTGCCAGCAGCTTAGGATGGGGCTACGAGCAGTACTTC. Translated, it gives CASSLGWGYEQYF.

The count of this clone is one. A junction boundary mismatches the germline segment, possibly from a read error. The gene calls are TRBV14 and TRBJ2-7; perhaps TRBD2 as D (5 bases). The CDR3 is 13 residues long. Germline V gene lookup returns CDR1 SGHDN and CDR2 FVKESK. The CDR3 DNA reads TGTGCCAGCAGCCCCGCTAGCTCCGACGAGCAGTACTTC. Translating gives CASSPASSDEQYF.

The V call is TRBV5-6, the J call TRBJ2-5, with 9 bases lining up with TRBD2. Unmatched junction bases numbered 7, after V lost 2 bases and J lost 2 bases. The CDR3 has 16 residues. CDR1 SGHDT and CDR2 YYEEEE come from the germline V gene. The CDR3 DNA reads as TGTGCCAGCAGCTTCTTCGGTAGCGGGGGTCAAGAGACCCAGTACTTC. Protein: CASSFFGSGGQETQYF.

The chain combines TRBV5-1 with TRBJ1-2, with TRBD1 as a possible D gene (6 bases). Germline loops: CDR1 SGHRS, CDR2 YFSETQ. This CDR3 contains 17 residues. Trimming shortened V by 0 bases and J by 8 bases, and 23 bases separated the two germline ends. For the CDR3, the DNA is TGCGCCAGCAGCTTGGCCTCCGGGGGCGCCCGCCCCGAAGGCTACACCTTC. As protein: CASSLASGGARPEGYTF.

The chain carries TRBV13 and TRBJ2-3; D remains unclear. Germline V gives CDR1 PRHDT, CDR2 FYEKMQ (reference sequence). The CDR3 loop spans 18 amino acids. Trimming left V 2 bases short and J 2 bases short, with 20 bases between. The CDR3 nucleotides read TGTGCCAGCAGCTTAAGAAGAATATGGACGGAACTCACAGATACGCAGTATTTT. This codes for CASSLRRIWTELTDTQYF.

The chain carries TRBV12-5 and TRBJ2-5; D possibly corresponds to TRBD1 (5 bases). Per the germline V gene, CDR1 is LGHNT and CDR2 is FRNRAP. Trimming left V 0 bases short and J 2 bases short, with 16 bases between. The length of the CDR3 is 17 residues. The CDR3 protein is CASGLVPQGAGQETQYF. DNA for the CDR3: TGTGCTAGTGGTTTGGTACCGCAAGGGGCAGGGCAAGAGACCCAGTACTTC.

The chain employs TRBV27 and TRBJ2-3, with 10 bases aligning to TRBD1. After removal of 0 bases from V and 4 bases from J, the junction contained 7 bases not matched to a gene. Looked up from germline, CDR1 is MNHEY and CDR2 is SMNVEV (reference sequence). The CDR3 loop spans 17 amino acids. The CDR3 here is CASSLSPGTGVADTQYF. CDR3 bases: TGTGCCAGCAGTTTATCTCCCGGGACAGGGGTTGCAGATACGCAGTATTTT.

This chain uses TRBV7-2 with TRBJ2-7; 9 bases are a match to TRBD2. This CDR3 comprises 17 residues. J lost 6 bases, V lost 2 bases, and 14 bases had no gene match. From germline, CDR1 is SGHTA and CDR2 FQGNSA. Here the CDR3 reads CASSLPVSGSVFGEQYF. The CDR3 region has the DNA TGTGCCAGCAGCTTACCCGTTAGCGGGAGTGTTTTTGGCGAGCAGTACTTC.

This chain uses TRBV29-1 with TRBJ1-1; unclear D gene. Trimming took 4 bases from V and 1 from J, leaving 10 bases between them. The germline V gene encodes CDR1 SQVTM and CDR2 ANQGSEA. The CDR3 has 13 residues. The CDR3 nucleotides read TGCAGCGTTGGCCCGGACTGGAACACTGAAGCTTTCTTT. Protein product: CSVGPDWNTEAFF.

This clone was counted a single time. Other DNA sequences from this sample encode an identical CDR3 as well. The chain joins TRBV9 to TRBJ2-2, with D unresolved. The CDR3 has 14 amino acids. The V end lost 0 bases, the J end lost 2 bases, and 5 bases lay between the germline ends. CDR1 is SGDLS, CDR2 YYNGEE, per germline. CDR3 protein: CASSVAGNTGELFF. The CDR3 nucleotides are TGTGCCAGCAGCGTAGCCGGAAACACCGGGGAGCTGTTTTTT.

J is TRBJ2-7 and V is TRBV5-1; unclear D gene. V gave up 2 bases and J gave up 7 bases, with 16 bases separating them. The CDR3 totals 14 residues. CDR1 and CDR2 (germline): SGHRS, YFSETQ. CDR3 sequence: CASSFYSDVGEQYF. In nucleotides, the CDR3 is TGCGCCAGCAGCTTTTATTCGGACGTGGGGGAGCAGTACTTC.

The chain recombines TRBV14 with TRBJ2-3, with D perhaps TRBD2 (5 bases). The CDR3 consists of 15 residues. The V end lost 1 base, the J end lost 3 bases, and 11 bases lay between the germline ends. The V gene's germline CDR1 is SGHDN and CDR2 FVKESK. The CDR3, as DNA: TGTGCCAGCAGCCAAGGGCTAGCTATTACAGATACGCAGTATTTT. The encoded protein is CASSQGLAITDTQYF.

The chain combines TRBV7-9 with TRBJ2-7; the D gene is possibly TRBD2 (6 bases). Germline V lookup: CDR1 SEHNR, CDR2 FQNEAQ (reference sequence). This CDR3 has 14 amino acids. With 5 bases removed from V and 6 bases from J, the gap between germline ends came to 17 bases. The CDR3 protein is CASSGDFPAPEQYF. DNA for the CDR3: TGTGCCAGCAGCGGGGACTTCCCCGCCCCCGAGCAGTACTTC.